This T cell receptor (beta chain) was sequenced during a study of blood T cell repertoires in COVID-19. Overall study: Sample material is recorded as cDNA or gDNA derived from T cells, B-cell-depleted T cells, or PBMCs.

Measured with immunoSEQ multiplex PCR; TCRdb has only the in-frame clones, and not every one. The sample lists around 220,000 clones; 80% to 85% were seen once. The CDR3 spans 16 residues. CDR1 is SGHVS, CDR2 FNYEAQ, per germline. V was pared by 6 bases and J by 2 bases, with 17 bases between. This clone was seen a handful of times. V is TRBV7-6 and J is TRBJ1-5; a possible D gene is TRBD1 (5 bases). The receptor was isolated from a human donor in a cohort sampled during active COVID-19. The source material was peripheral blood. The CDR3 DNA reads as TGTGCCAGCAGTCATAATGAGAGGACACGCAATCAGCCCCAGCATTTT. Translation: CASSHNERTRNQPQHF.